The 29 T cell receptor beta chains below all came from one sample that was sequenced in a study of blood T cell repertoires in COVID-19. The assay was immunoSEQ multiplex PCR, and TCRdb's table has in-frame clones only and misses some. The table lists over 130,000 clones, less than 85% of them singletons, with around 1.6% in the top ten. The sequencing input was PBMCs or T cells enriched from blood (not recorded which). These receptors all stem from a woman between 18 and 29 years old who had been exposed to COVID-19.

The chain uses TRBV9 and TRBJ2-7, with D unresolved. This CDR3 is built from 16 residues. Trimming took 4 bases from V and 2 from J, leaving 19 bases between them. Per the germline V gene, CDR1 is SGDLS and CDR2 is YYNGEE. CDR3 residues: CASSPRLWQSPYEQYF. DNA of the CDR3: TGTGCCAGCAGCCCCCGCCTGTGGCAGTCTCCCTACGAGCAGTACTTC. The variable domain in full, with the rest retrieved from reference TRBV9 and TRBJ2-7, is DSGVTQTPKHLITATGQRVTLRCSPRSGDLSVYWYQQSLDQGLQFLIQYYNGEERAKGNILERFSAQQFPDLHSELNLSSLELGDSALYFCASSPRLWQSPYEQYFGPGTRLTVT.

This clone showed up just a few times. The rearrangement joins TRBV9 to TRBJ2-5; 9 nucleotides line up with TRBD2. This CDR3 region has 16 residues. Per germline, CDR1 SGDLS and CDR2 YYNGEE. J was trimmed by 5 bases and V by 0 bases; bases with no gene match: 8. DNA for the CDR3: TGTGCCAGCAGCGTAGAAGTGCTAGCGGGATATGAGACCCAGTACTTC. It codes for CASSVEVLAGYETQYF.

The chain is built from TRBV11-3 and TRBJ2-2; 7 nucleotides agree with TRBD1. CDR1 is SGHNT and CDR2 is YENEEA in the germline V gene. Unmatched junction bases numbered 7, after V lost 0 bases and J lost 0 bases. CDR3 length: 18 amino acids. The DNA for the CDR3 is TGTGCCAGCAGCTTAGATCAGAGTGGGACAGCGAACACCGGGGAGCTGTTTTTT. As protein: CASSLDQSGTANTGELFF.

The chain has TRBV19 and TRBJ1-3; 7 nucleotides match TRBD1. CDR1 and CDR2 (germline): LNHDA, SQIVND (reference sequence). This CDR3 has 15 residues. V dropped 6 bases and J dropped 4; count of bases not matched to a gene: 9. As DNA, the CDR3 is TGTGCCAGTAGGGACAGGTTGCTTCGCGGAAACACCATATATTTT. Protein sequence: CASRDRLLRGNTIYF.

V usage is TRBV12-3 or TRBV12-4 and J usage is TRBJ1-4, with 7 bases identical to TRBD1. CDR3 size: 13 residues. V lost 10 bases to trimming and J lost 7 bases; unmatched junction nucleotides: 9. The CDR3 coding sequence is TGTGCCACTACTAATACAGGGGCTGAAAAACTGTTTTTT. Encoded protein: CATTNTGAEKLFF.

The chain recombines TRBV6-2 or TRBV6-3 with TRBJ2-1; a weak D match, TRBD2 (5 bases). The length of the CDR3 is 15 residues. The V end lost 6 bases, the J end lost 2 bases, and 14 bases lay between the germline ends. The germline CDR1 and CDR2 sequences are MNHEY and SVGEGT. CDR3 residues: CASSRASGPYNEQFF. The CDR3 region has the DNA TGTGCCAGCAGCCGCGCCAGCGGACCCTACAATGAGCAGTTCTTC.

V is TRBV28 and J is TRBJ2-2; weak D call: TRBD2 (5 bases). V was trimmed by 6 bases and J by 2 bases, leaving 13 bases between them. Germline V gives CDR1 MDHEN, CDR2 SYDVKM. The CDR3 has 15 residues. The DNA of the CDR3 is TGTGCCAGCAGATTCACGCGGGCCAACACCGGGGAGCTGTTTTTT. The encoded protein is CASRFTRANTGELFF.

The rearrangement uses TRBV9 and TRBJ2-2; 9 nucleotides agree with TRBD2. CDR3 length: 17 amino acids. The V segment lost 0 bases and the J segment 7 bases; nucleotides outside the gene matches: 10. The germline V gene has CDR1 SGDLS and CDR2 YYNGEE. CDR3 bases: TGTGCCAGCAGCGTAGCGGCGGGAGGGCCCTCCGGCGGGGAGCTGTTTTTT. Its translation: CASSVAAGGPSGGELFF.

This chain uses TRBV11-2 with TRBJ2-1; the match to TRBD2 covers 13 bases. This CDR3 spans 15 amino acids. Looked up from germline, CDR1 is SGHAT and CDR2 is FQNNGV. V lost 6 bases, J lost 10 bases, and 9 bases stayed unmatched. The CDR3 reads CASRGLAGPMREQFF. In DNA form, the CDR3 reads TGTGCCAGCAGGGGACTAGCGGGGCCCATGAGGGAGCAGTTCTTC.

The chain joins TRBV6-1 to TRBJ1-1, with D possibly TRBD1 on 6 matching bases. Trimming cost V 3 bases and J 4 bases, with 15 bases left between them. CDR3 size: 15 residues. Germline values: CDR1 MNHNS, CDR2 SASEGT. DNA for the CDR3: TGTGCCAGCAGTGACCCAACAGGGACGAGCACTGAAGCTTTCTTT. Amino acids: CASSDPTGTSTEAFF.

The chain has TRBV30 and TRBJ1-1; possible D gene TRBD1, 5 bases. CDR1 and CDR2 (germline): GTSNPN, SVGIG (reference sequence). The CDR3 contains 13 residues. V dropped 7 bases and J dropped 5 bases, with 17 bases sitting between them. CDR3 coding DNA: TGTGCCTTCGCTCCTCAGGGTTTGACTGAAGCTTTCTTT. It specifies CAFAPQGLTEAFF.

The CDR3 region has the DNA TGCGCCAGCAGACTCGCGACAGAAGCTAACTATGGCTACACCTTC. Its protein product is CASRLATEANYGYTF. The chain employs TRBV5-1 and TRBJ1-2, with D possibly being TRBD1 (5 bases). Germline CDR1 reads SGHRS; CDR2 reads YFSETQ. Trimming stripped 5 bases from V and 0 bases from J, with 14 bases between. The CDR3 loop spans 15 amino acids.

The chain is built from TRBV27 and TRBJ2-7, with 12 bases matching TRBD1. The CDR3 extends over 14 amino acids. Per the germline V gene, CDR1 is MNHEY and CDR2 is SMNVEV (reference sequence). V dropped 6 bases and J dropped 4; count of bases not matched to a gene: 4. CDR3 bases: TGTGCCAGCAGCCAGGGACAGGGGGCTTACGAGCAGTACTTC. It encodes CASSQGQGAYEQYF.

The sample holds a few counts of this clone. This chain connects TRBV29-1 to TRBJ1-6, with unresolved D. The CDR3 spans 13 residues. The germline V and J ends were trimmed by 7 bases and 7 bases, with 14 bases remaining between them. Germline CDR1 is SQVTM and CDR2 is ANQGSEA. The CDR3 loop is CSARAGLNSPLHF. DNA for the CDR3: TGCAGCGCTCGTGCGGGCTTAAATTCACCCCTCCACTTT. Looking up the rest from reference TRBV29-1 and TRBJ1-6 gives the full variable domain: SAVISQKPSRDICQRGTSLTIQCQVDSQVTMMFWYRQQPGQSLTLIATANQGSEATYESGFVIDKFPISRPNLTFSTLTVSNMSPEDSSIYLCSARAGLNSPLHFGNGTRLTVT.

The chain couples TRBV27 to TRBJ2-7; TRBD2 aligns across 10 bases. This CDR3 region has 14 residues. Germline V gene lookup returns CDR1 MNHEY and CDR2 SMNVEV (reference sequence). V lost 3 bases and J lost 2; bases outside the gene matches: 1. Here the CDR3 DNA reads TGTGCCAGCAGTTTCCTAGCGGGAGCCTACGAGCAGTACTTC. Translation gives CASSFLAGAYEQYF.

This chain uses TRBV9 with TRBJ2-1, with D possibly TRBD2 on 6 matching bases. Germline CDR1 reads SGDLS; CDR2 reads YYNGEE. Trimming left V 3 bases short and J 4 bases short, with 17 bases between. The CDR3 spans 16 residues. CDR3 in DNA: TGTGCCAGCAGCGCTCACGGGACTGGGGAATACAATGAGCAGTTCTTC. It is translated as CASSAHGTGEYNEQFF. Using reference TRBV9 and TRBJ2-1 for the parts outside the CDR3, the full variable domain is DSGVTQTPKHLITATGQRVTLRCSPRSGDLSVYWYQQSLDQGLQFLIQYYNGEERAKGNILERFSAQQFPDLHSELNLSSLELGDSALYFCASSAHGTGEYNEQFFGPGTRLTVL.

The V and J genes are TRBV7-2 and TRBJ1-1; 9 nucleotides match TRBD1. CDR1 is SGHTA, CDR2 FQGNSA, per germline. Trimming removed 4 bases from V and 3 bases from J; junction bases left unmatched: 6. The CDR3 is 15 amino acids. CDR3 in DNA: TGTGCCAGCAGCTCCCGACAGGGGGAATACACTGAAGCTTTCTTT. Its translation: CASSSRQGEYTEAFF.

This chain joins TRBV12-3 or TRBV12-4 and TRBJ1-5; D remains unclear. With 5 bases removed from V and 4 bases from J, the gap between germline ends came to 9 bases. The CDR3 length is 13 residues. The CDR3 sequence is CASSTTENQPQHF. The DNA of the CDR3 is TGTGCCAGCAGTACTACTGAGAATCAGCCCCAGCATTTT.

The CDR3 loop reads CAWQPGLVGETQYF. In nucleotides, the CDR3 is TGTGCCTGGCAACCGGGACTAGTGGGTGAGACCCAGTACTTC. The gene calls are TRBV30 and TRBJ2-5; 8 nucleotides line up with TRBD2. This CDR3 region has 14 residues. CDR1 and CDR2 from the germline V gene are GTSNPN and SVGIG (reference sequence). V was clipped by 5 bases and J by 5 bases; unmatched bases: 10.

The chain recombines TRBV7-8 with TRBJ2-1, with 8 bases aligning to TRBD2. Germline V gene lookup returns CDR1 SGHVS and CDR2 FQNEAQ. The CDR3 totals 15 residues. The V gene end was trimmed by 3 bases and the J gene end by 7 bases; junction bases not matched to a gene: 8. Here the CDR3 reads CASSFSTSGENEQFF. The CDR3 region has the DNA TGTGCCAGCAGCTTTAGCACTAGCGGAGAAAATGAGCAGTTCTTC. The entire variable domain, with the rest obtained from reference TRBV7-8 and TRBJ2-1, is as follows: GAGVSQSPRYKVAKRGQDVALRCDPISGHVSLFWYQQALGQGPEFLTYFQNEAQLDKSGLPSDRFFAERPEGSVSTLKIQRTQQEDSAVYLCASSFSTSGENEQFFGPGTRLTVL.

The chain couples TRBV7-6 to TRBJ2-2, with 9 bases lining up with TRBD1. The CDR3 loop spans 15 amino acids. J was trimmed by 7 bases and V by 0 bases; bases with no gene match: 3. Germline-derived CDR1 and CDR2 are SGHVS and FNYEAQ. CDR3 in amino acids: CASSLAGQGVGELFF. The DNA of the CDR3 is TGTGCCAGCAGCTTAGCGGGACAGGGTGTCGGGGAGCTGTTTTTT. The full variable domain, its missing parts supplied by reference TRBV7-6 and TRBJ2-2, is GAGVSQSPRYKVTKRGQDVALRCDPISGHVSLYWYRQALGQGPEFLTYFNYEAQQDKSGLPNDRFSAERPEGSISTLTIQRTEQRDSAMYRCASSLAGQGVGELFFGEGSRLTVL.

The rearrangement uses TRBV20-1 and TRBJ1-2; no definite D call. Between the trimmed V and J ends, which lost 3 bases and 2 bases, there was a span of 7 bases. Germline V gives CDR1 DFQATT, CDR2 SNEGSKA (reference sequence). The CDR3 consists of 12 residues. The CDR3 is CSASGGNYGYTF. CDR3 nucleotides: TGCAGTGCTAGTGGAGGGAACTATGGCTACACCTTC.

This sequence joins TRBV4-2 and TRBJ1-3; 7 nucleotides align to TRBD1. V dropped 0 bases and J dropped 5; count of bases not matched to a gene: 4. From germline, CDR1 is LGHNA and CDR2 YNFKEQ. The CDR3 length is 15 residues. The CDR3: CASSQEGQTRNTIYF. For the CDR3, the DNA is TGTGCCAGCAGCCAAGAGGGACAGACAAGAAACACCATATATTTT.

This rearrangement joins TRBV5-4 to TRBJ2-1, with D possibly being TRBD2 (6 bases). CDR3 length equals 16 residues. Germline V gene data show CDR1 as SGHNT and CDR2 as YYREEE (reference sequence). Trimming left V 3 bases short and J 8 bases short, with 21 bases between. CDR3 sequence reads: CASSSVGGTLGHEQFF. The CDR3 DNA sequence: TGTGCCAGCAGCTCGGTGGGCGGGACCCTCGGCCATGAGCAGTTCTTC.

V is TRBV18 and J is TRBJ1-1; a possible D gene is TRBD1 (6 bases). Per the germline V gene, CDR1 is KGHSH and CDR2 is LQKENI. The CDR3 extends over 14 amino acids. V lost 4 bases, J lost 9 bases, and 18 bases lay in between. The CDR3 DNA reads TGTGCCAGCTCACACCTCCGGGACATAGACAAAGCTTTCTTT. Translating it yields CASSHLRDIDKAFF.

This clone has just a few counts. The chain employs TRBV29-1 and TRBJ1-6, with TRBD1 matching over 8 bases. CDR1 is SQVTM, CDR2 ANQGSEA, per germline. The CDR3 covers 12 residues. With 4 bases clipped from V and 7 bases from J, the junction kept 0 bases outside the gene matches. CDR3 DNA: TGCAGCGTTGGGGACAGGAATTCACCCCTCCACTTT. The encoded protein is CSVGDRNSPLHF.

In this sample, this clone turned up once. The rearrangement joins TRBV28 to TRBJ2-7; tentative D call: TRBD2 (5 bases). Between the trimmed V and J ends, which lost 3 bases and 3 bases, there was a span of 12 bases. The length of the CDR3 is 14 residues. From germline, CDR1 is MDHEN and CDR2 SYDVKM. The CDR3 DNA reads as TGTGCCAGCAGTTTGCCGGGGAGAGTCTACGAGCAGTACTTC. Residues: CASSLPGRVYEQYF.

This chain links TRBV7-8 with TRBJ2-7; 7 bases are a match to TRBD1. Unmatched junction bases numbered 17, after V lost 9 bases and J lost 3 bases. The CDR3 is made up of 16 amino acids. Per germline, CDR1 SGHVS and CDR2 FQNEAQ. The CDR3 region has the DNA TGTGCCAGTTTGAGATATGGCCGGGACAGATACTACGAGCAGTACTTC. Protein product: CASLRYGRDRYYEQYF.

This chain links TRBV5-1 with TRBJ2-1; TRBD2 might be the D (6 bases). Germline V CDR1 and CDR2: SGHRS, YFSETQ. V dropped 1 base and J dropped 4 bases, with 24 bases sitting between them. This CDR3 region has 19 residues. CDR3 loop: CASSLHGPPWGRTYNEQFF. In DNA form, the CDR3 reads TGCGCCAGCAGCTTGCACGGCCCGCCGTGGGGGAGGACTTACAATGAGCAGTTCTTC.